These 9 T cell receptor beta chains originate from one sample sequenced in a study of shared clonotypes between healthy human individuals. Data came from immunoSEQ multiplex PCR; TCRdb stores just in-frame clones and leaves some out. This table has about 2.3 million clones, about nine tenths appearing once. Sequencing was performed on naive CD4+ T cells from PBMCs. The subset was: CD45RA+ positively selected. Every receptor here comes from a man between 18 and 29 years old in good health. Some clones in this sample may be carry-over from other donors' samples.

The chain is built from TRBV7-2 and TRBJ2-7; D possibly corresponds to TRBD1 (6 bases). The CDR3 has 15 amino acids. V lost 1 base to trimming and J lost 3 bases, with 13 bases between them. CDR1 is SGHTA and CDR2 is FQGNSA in the germline V gene. Here the CDR3 reads CASSLGPGVNYEQYF. CDR3 DNA: TGTGCCAGCAGCTTAGGCCCAGGGGTGAACTACGAGCAGTACTTC.

The chain recombines TRBV7-9 with TRBJ1-2; D unresolved. This CDR3 comprises 13 residues. Germline-derived CDR1 and CDR2 are SEHNR and FQNEAQ (reference sequence). The ends were cut back, 2 bases at V and 6 bases at J, with 10 bases in the middle. CDR3 residues: CASSLFFANGYTF. The CDR3 coding sequence is TGTGCCAGCAGCTTATTTTTCGCGAATGGCTACACCTTC.

J is TRBJ1-1 and V is TRBV2; a weak D match, TRBD1 (5 bases). The V end lost 5 bases, the J end lost 4 bases, and 14 bases lay between the germline ends. CDR1 is SNHLY, CDR2 FYNNEI, per germline. There are 14 residues in the CDR3. The CDR3 loop reads CASSLGDRGTEAFF. The CDR3 region has the DNA TGTGCCAGCAGTTTGGGGGATCGGGGCACTGAAGCTTTCTTT.

The chain links TRBV6-1 to TRBJ2-1; D may be TRBD1 or TRBD2 (5 bases each). There are 15 residues in the CDR3. V gave up 0 bases and J gave up 5 bases, with 11 bases separating them. Germline lookup yields CDR1 MNHNS and CDR2 SASEGT. The CDR3 here is CASSEALRGHNEQFF. Written as DNA, the CDR3 is TGTGCCAGCAGTGAAGCGTTGAGGGGACACAATGAGCAGTTCTTC.

CDR3 in DNA: TGTGCCACCAGCACTAGCGGGAGACTCGATGAGCAGTTCTTC. Translating gives CATSTSGRLDEQFF. The V call is TRBV15, the J call TRBJ2-1, with TRBD2 matching 10 bases. The V segment lost 4 bases and the J segment 8 bases; nucleotides outside the gene matches: 5. There are 14 residues in the CDR3. Germline CDR1 is LNHNV and CDR2 is YYDKDF (reference sequence). The whole variable domain, filled in from reference TRBV15 and TRBJ2-1, reads DAMVIQNPRYQVTQFGKPVTLSCSQTLNHNVMYWYQQKSSQAPKLLFHYYDKDFNNEADTPDNFQSRRPNTSFCFLDIRSPGLGDTAMYLCATSTSGRLDEQFFGPGTRLTVL.

This clone was seen just once. The rearrangement uses TRBV19 and TRBJ2-7, with D perhaps assigned TRBD1 or TRBD2 (6 bases each). The CDR3 consists of 15 residues. Germline V gene data show CDR1 as LNHDA and CDR2 as SQIVND (reference sequence). Trimming took 8 bases from V and 2 from J, leaving 19 bases between them. The CDR3 bases are TGTGCCAGTCGGTGGAGGGGGACGGACACCTACGAGCAGTACTTC. Translated: CASRWRGTDTYEQYF.

This clone was seen only once. This chain joins TRBV6-5 and TRBJ2-1; D perhaps matches TRBD2 (6 bases). The CDR3 totals 14 residues. Germline CDR1 is MNHEY and CDR2 is SVGAGI. V shed 0 bases and J shed 6 bases, with 9 bases lying between them. CDR3: CASSYSGGLNEQFF. CDR3 coding DNA: TGTGCCAGCAGTTACTCCGGGGGTCTCAATGAGCAGTTCTTC.

V gene TRBV6-6 combines with J gene TRBJ1-2; D not resolved. The CDR3 runs 11 residues. Trimming left V 7 bases short and J 2 bases short, with 5 bases between. CDR1 and CDR2 (germline): MNHNY, SVGAGI (reference sequence). In DNA, the CDR3 is TGTGCCAGCACCTTCAACTATGGCTACACCTTC. This codes for CASTFNYGYTF.

The V call is TRBV4-2, the J call TRBJ1-3; D is unresolved. V was clipped by 3 bases and J by 8 bases, with 17 bases between them. CDR1 is LGHNA, CDR2 YNFKEQ, per germline. The CDR3 has 15 residues. CDR3 nucleotide sequence: TGTGCCAGCAGCCAGGCGACGCCCAGTTGGGACACCATATATTTT. It translates to CASSQATPSWDTIYF.